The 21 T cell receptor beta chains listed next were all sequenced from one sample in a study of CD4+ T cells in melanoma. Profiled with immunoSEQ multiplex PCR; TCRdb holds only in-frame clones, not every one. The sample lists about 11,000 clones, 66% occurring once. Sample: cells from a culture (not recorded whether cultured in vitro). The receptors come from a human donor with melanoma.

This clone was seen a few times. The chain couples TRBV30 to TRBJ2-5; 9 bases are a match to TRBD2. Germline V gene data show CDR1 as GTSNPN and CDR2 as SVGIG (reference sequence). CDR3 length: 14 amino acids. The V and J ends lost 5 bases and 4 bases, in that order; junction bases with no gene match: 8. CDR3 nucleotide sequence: TGTGCCTGGGGACGGCTAGCGGGGATAGAGACCCAGTACTTC. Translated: CAWGRLAGIETQYF. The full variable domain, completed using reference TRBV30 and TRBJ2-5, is SQTIHQWPATLVQPVGSPLSLECTVEGTSNPNLYWYRQAAGRGLQLLFYSVGIGQISSEVPQNLSASRPQDRQFILSSKKLLLSDSGFYLCAWGRLAGIETQYFGPGTRLLVL.

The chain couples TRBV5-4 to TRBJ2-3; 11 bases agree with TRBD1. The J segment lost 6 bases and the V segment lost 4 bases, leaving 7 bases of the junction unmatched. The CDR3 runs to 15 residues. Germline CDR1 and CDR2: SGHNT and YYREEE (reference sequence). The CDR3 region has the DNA TGTGCCAGCAGCCTCCGGACAGGGGGCGAGGATACGCAGTATTTT. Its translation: CASSLRTGGEDTQYF.

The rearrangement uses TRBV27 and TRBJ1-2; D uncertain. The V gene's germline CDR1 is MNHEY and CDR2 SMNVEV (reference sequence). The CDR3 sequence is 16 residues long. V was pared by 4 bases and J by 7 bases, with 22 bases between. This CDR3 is CASSYERGRFFGGYTF. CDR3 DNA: TGTGCCAGCAGTTACGAACGCGGACGGTTCTTCGGTGGCTACACCTTC.

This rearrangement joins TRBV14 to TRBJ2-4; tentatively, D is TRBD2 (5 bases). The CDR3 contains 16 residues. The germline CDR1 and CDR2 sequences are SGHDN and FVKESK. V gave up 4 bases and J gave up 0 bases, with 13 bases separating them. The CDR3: CASSPLSGIAKNIQYF. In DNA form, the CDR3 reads TGTGCCAGCAGCCCGCTGTCCGGGATAGCCAAAAACATTCAGTACTTC.

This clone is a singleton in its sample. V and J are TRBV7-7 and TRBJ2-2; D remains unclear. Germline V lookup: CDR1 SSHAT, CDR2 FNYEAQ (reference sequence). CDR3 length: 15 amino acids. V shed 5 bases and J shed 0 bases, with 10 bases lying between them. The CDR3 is CASSRSGTNTGELFF. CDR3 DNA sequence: TGTGCCAGCAGCCGAAGTGGGACGAACACCGGGGAGCTGTTTTTT.

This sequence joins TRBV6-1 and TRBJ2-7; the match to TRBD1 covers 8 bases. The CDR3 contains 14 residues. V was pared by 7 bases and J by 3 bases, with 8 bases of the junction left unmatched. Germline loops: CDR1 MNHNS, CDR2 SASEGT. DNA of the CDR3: TGTGCCAGCATCCCGGACAGGGATCTCTACGAGCAGTACTTC. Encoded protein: CASIPDRDLYEQYF.

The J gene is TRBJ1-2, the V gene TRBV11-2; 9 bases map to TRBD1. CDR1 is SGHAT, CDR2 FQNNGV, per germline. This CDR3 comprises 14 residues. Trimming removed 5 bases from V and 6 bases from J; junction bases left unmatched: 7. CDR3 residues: CASSPTGQGNGYTF. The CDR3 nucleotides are TGTGCCAGCAGCCCGACGGGACAGGGAAATGGCTACACCTTC. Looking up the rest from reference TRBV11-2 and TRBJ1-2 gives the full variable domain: EAGVAQSPRYKIIEKRQSVAFWCNPISGHATLYWYQQILGQGPKLLIQFQNNGVVDDSQLPKDRFSAERLKGVDSTLKIQPAKLEDSAVYLCASSPTGQGNGYTFGSGTRLTVV.

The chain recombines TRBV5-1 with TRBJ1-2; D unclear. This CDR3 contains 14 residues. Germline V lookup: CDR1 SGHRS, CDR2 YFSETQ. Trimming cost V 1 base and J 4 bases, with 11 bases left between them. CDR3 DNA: TGCGCCAGCAGCTTGTTTGGAAAAATCTATGGCTACACCTTC. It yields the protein CASSLFGKIYGYTF. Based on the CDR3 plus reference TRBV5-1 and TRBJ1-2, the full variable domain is KAGVTQTPRYLIKTRGQQVTLSCSPISGHRSVSWYQQTPGQGLQFLFEYFSETQRNKGNFPGRFSGRQFSNSRSEMNVSTLELGDSALYLCASSLFGKIYGYTFGSGTRLTVV.

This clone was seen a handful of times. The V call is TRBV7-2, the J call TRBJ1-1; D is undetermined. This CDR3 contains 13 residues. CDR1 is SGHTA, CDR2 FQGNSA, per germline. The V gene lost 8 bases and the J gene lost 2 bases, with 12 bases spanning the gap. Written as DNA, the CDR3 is TGTGCCAGCGGCCTGAGGGCCAACACTGAAGCTTTCTTT. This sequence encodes CASGLRANTEAFF.

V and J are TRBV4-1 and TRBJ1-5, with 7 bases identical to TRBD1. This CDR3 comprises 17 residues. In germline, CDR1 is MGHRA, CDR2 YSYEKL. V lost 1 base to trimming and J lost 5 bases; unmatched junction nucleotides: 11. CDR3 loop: CASSQGVRQGPYQPQHF. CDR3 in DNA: TGCGCCAGCAGCCAAGGGGTCAGACAGGGCCCCTATCAGCCCCAGCATTTT.

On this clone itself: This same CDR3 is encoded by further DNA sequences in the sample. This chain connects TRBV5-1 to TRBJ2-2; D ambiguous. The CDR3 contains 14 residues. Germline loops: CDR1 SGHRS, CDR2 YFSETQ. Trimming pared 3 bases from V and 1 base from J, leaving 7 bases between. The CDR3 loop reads CASSSDGNTGELFF. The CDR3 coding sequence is TGCGCCAGCAGCTCCGACGGGAACACCGGGGAGCTGTTTTTT. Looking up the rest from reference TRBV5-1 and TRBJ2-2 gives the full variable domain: KAGVTQTPRYLIKTRGQQVTLSCSPISGHRSVSWYQQTPGQGLQFLFEYFSETQRNKGNFPGRFSGRQFSNSRSEMNVSTLELGDSALYLCASSSDGNTGELFFGEGSRLTVL.

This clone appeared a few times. The CDR3 coding sequence is TGCGCCAGCAGCTTGCTTAGCGGGGGGGTTGATACGCAGTATTTT. This translates into CASSLLSGGVDTQYF. This chain uses TRBV5-1 with TRBJ2-3, with TRBD2 identical over 11 bases. Germline-derived CDR1 and CDR2 are SGHRS and YFSETQ. The CDR3 is 15 amino acids. V trimming: 1 base; J trimming: 6 bases; junction bases outside the gene matches: 4.

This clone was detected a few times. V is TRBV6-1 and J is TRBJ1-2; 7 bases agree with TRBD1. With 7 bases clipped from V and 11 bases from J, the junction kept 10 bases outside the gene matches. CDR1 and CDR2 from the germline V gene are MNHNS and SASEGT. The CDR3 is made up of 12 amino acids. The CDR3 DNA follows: TGTGCCAGCAATGGGGGAACAGGGGCATACACCTTC. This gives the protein CASNGGTGAYTF.

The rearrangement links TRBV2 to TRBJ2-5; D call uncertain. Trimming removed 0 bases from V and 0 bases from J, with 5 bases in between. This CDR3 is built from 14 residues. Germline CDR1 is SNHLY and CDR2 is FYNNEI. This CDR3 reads CASSEASDQETQYF. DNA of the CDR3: TGTGCCAGCAGTGAAGCGTCAGACCAAGAGACCCAGTACTTC.

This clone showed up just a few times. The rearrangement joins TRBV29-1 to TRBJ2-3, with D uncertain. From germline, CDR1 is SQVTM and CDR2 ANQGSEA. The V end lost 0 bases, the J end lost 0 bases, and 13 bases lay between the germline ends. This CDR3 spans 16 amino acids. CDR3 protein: CSVEDRVEVSTDTQYF. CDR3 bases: TGCAGCGTTGAAGATCGGGTCGAGGTGAGCACAGATACGCAGTATTTT.

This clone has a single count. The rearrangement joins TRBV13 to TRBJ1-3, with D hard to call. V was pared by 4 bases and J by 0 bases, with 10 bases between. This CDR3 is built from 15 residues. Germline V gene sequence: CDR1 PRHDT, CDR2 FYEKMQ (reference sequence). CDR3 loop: CASSSRGYSGNTIYF. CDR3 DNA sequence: TGTGCCAGCAGCTCCAGAGGGTACTCTGGAAACACCATATATTTT.

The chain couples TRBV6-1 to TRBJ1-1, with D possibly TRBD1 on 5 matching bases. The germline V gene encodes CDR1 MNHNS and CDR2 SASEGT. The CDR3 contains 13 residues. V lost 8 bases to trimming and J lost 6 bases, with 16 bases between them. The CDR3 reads CASEGRAGAEAFF. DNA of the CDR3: TGTGCCAGCGAGGGCAGGGCGGGGGCTGAAGCTTTCTTT.

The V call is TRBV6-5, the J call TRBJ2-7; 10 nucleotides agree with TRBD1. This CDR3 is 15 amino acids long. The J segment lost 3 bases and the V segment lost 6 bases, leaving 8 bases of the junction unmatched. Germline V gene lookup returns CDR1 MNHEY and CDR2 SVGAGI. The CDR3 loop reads CASRVGDRGYYEQYF. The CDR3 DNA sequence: TGTGCCAGCAGAGTAGGGGACAGGGGATACTACGAGCAGTACTTC.

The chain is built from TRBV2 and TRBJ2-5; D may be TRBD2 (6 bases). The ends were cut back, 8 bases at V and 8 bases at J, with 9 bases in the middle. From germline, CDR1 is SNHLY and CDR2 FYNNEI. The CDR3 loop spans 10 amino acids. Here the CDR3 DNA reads TGTGCCAGCGGGGGGAATACCCAGTACTTC. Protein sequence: CASGGNTQYF.

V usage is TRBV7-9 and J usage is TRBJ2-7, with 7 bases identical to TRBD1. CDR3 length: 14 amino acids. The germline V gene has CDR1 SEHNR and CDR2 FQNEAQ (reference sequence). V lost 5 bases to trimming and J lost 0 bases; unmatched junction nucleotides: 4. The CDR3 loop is CASSRTGISYEQYF. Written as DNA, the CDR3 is TGTGCCAGCAGCCGGACAGGCATCTCCTACGAGCAGTACTTC.

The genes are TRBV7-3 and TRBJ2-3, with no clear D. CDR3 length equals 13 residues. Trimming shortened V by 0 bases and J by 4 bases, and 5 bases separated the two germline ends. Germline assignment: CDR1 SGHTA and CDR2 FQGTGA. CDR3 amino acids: CASSLTFSDTQYF. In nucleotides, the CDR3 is TGTGCCAGCAGCTTAACGTTCTCAGATACGCAGTATTTT.